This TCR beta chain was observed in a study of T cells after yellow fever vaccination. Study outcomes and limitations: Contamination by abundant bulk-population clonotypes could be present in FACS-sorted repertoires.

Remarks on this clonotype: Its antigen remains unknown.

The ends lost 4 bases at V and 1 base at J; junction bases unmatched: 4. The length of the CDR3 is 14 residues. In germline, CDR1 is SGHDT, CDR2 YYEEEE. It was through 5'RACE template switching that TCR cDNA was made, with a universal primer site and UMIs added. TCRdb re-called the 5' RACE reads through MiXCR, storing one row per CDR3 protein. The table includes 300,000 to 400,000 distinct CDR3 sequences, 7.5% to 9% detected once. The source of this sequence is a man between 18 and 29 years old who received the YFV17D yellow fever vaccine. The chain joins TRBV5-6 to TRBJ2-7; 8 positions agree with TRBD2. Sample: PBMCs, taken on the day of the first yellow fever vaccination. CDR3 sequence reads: CASSGIAGSYEQYV. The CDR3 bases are TGTGCCAGCAGCGGAATAGCGGGATCCTACGAGCAGTACGTC.